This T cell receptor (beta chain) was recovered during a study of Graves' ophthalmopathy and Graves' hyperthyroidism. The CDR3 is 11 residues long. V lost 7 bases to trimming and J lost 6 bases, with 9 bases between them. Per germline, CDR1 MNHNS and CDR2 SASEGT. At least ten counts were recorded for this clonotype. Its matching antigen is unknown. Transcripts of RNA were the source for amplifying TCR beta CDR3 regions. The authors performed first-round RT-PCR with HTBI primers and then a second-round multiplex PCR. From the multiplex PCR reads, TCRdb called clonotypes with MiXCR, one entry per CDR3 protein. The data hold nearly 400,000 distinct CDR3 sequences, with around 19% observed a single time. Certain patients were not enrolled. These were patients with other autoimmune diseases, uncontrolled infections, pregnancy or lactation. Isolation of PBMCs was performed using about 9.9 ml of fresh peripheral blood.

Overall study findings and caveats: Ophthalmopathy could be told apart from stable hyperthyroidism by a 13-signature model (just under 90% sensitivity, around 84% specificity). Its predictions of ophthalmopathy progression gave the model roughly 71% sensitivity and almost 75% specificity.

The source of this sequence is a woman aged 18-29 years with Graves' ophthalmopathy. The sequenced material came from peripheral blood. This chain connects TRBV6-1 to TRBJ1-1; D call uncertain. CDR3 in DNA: TGTGCCAGCAAAGTCCAGCCTGAAGCTTTCTTT. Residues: CASKVQPEAFF.